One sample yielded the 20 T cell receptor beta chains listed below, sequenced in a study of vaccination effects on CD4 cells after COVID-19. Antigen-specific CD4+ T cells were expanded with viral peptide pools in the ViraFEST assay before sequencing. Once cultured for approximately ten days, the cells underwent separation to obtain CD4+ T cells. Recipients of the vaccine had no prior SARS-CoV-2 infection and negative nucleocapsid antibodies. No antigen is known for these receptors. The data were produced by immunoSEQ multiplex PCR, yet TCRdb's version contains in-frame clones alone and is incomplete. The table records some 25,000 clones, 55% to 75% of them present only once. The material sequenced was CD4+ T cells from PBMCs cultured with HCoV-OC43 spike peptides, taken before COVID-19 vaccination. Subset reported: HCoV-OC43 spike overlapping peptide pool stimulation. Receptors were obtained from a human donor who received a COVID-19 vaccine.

CDR3 in DNA: TGTGCCAGTAGTATTTTCCTTCTGTCTGAGAACAATCAGCCCCAGCATTTT. It translates to CASSIFLLSENNQPQHF. This rearrangement joins TRBV19 to TRBJ1-5; D is ambiguous. Germline CDR1 is LNHDA and CDR2 is SQIVND (reference sequence). Trimming left V 3 bases short and J 3 bases short, with 18 bases between. The CDR3 has 17 residues.

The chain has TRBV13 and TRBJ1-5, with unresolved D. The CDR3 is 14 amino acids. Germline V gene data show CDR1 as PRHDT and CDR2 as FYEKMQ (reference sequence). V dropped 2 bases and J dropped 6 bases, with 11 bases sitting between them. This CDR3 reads CASSLRWSGQPQHF. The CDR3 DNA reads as TGTGCCAGCAGCTTAAGGTGGAGCGGTCAGCCCCAGCATTTT.

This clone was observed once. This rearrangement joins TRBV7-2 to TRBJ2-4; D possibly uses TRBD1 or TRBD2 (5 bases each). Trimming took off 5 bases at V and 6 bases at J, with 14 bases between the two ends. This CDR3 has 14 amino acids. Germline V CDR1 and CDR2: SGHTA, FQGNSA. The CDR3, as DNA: TGTGCCAGCAGCCCCTTTGGGGGAGCAAACATTCAGTACTTC. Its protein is CASSPFGGANIQYF.

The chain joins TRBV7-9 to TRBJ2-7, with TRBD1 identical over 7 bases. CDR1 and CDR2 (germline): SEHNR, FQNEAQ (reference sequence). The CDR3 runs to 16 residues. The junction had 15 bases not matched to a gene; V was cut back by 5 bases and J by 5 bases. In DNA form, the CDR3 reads TGTGCCAGCAGCGCCCGGCAGGGGGTTCATAGCCACGAGCAGTACTTC. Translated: CASSARQGVHSHEQYF.

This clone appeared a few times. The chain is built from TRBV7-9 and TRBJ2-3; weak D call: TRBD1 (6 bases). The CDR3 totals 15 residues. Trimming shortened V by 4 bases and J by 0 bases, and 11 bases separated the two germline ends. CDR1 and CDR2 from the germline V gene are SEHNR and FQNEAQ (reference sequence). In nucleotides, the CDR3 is TGTGCCAGCAGCTCTGGACAGTTGAGCACAGATACGCAGTATTTT. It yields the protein CASSSGQLSTDTQYF.

The CDR3 spells CASSLVSYRTEAFF. The CDR3, as DNA: TGTGCCAGCAGCTTAGTTTCGTACAGAACTGAAGCTTTCTTT. The chain has TRBV11-2 and TRBJ1-1, with D uncertain. Germline V gene sequence: CDR1 SGHAT, CDR2 FQNNGV. CDR3 length: 14 residues. Trimming took off 1 base at V and 5 bases at J, with 11 bases between the two ends.

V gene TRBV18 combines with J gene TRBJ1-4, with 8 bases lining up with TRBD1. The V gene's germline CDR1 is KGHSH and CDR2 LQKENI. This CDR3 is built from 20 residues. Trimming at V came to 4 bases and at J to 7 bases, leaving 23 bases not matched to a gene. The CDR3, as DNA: TGTGCCAGCTCACAAGCCCTGAGGCGACAGGGGATAAGTGTTGGTGAAAAACTGTTTTTT. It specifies CASSQALRRQGISVGEKLFF.

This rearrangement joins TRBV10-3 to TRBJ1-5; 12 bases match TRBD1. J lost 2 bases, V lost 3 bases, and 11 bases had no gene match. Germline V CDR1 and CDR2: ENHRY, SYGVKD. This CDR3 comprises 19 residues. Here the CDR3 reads CAISESPGQGAGGNQPQHF. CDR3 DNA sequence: TGTGCCATCAGTGAAAGCCCGGGACAGGGGGCAGGGGGCAATCAGCCCCAGCATTTT.

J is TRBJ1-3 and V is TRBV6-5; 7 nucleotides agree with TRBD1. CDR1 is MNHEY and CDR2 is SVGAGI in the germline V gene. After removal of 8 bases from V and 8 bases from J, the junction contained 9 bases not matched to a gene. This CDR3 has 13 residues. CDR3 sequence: CASRDSYLDTIYF. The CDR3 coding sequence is TGTGCCAGCCGGGACAGCTACCTGGACACCATATATTTT.

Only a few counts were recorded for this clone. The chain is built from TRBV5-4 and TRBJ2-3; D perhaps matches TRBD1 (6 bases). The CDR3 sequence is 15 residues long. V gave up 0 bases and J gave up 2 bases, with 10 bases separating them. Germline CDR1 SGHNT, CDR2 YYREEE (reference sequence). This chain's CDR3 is CASSLDRAATDTQYF. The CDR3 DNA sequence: TGTGCCAGCAGCTTGGACAGGGCTGCCACAGATACGCAGTATTTT.

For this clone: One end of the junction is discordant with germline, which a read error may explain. The CDR3 nucleotides are TGTGCCAGCAGGGAAGGGGACAGGGTGAACACTGAAGCTTTCTTT. This sequence encodes CASREGDRVNTEAFF. This rearrangement joins TRBV6-1 to TRBJ1-1; 9 bases line up with TRBD1. The germline V gene encodes CDR1 MNHNS and CDR2 SASEGT. The CDR3 has 15 residues.

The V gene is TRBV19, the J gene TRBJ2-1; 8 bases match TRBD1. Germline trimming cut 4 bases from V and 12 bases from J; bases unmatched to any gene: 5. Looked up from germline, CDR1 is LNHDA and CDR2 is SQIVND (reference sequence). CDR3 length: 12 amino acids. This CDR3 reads CASSSLDRAQFF. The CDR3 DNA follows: TGTGCCAGTAGTAGCCTGGACAGGGCGCAGTTCTTC. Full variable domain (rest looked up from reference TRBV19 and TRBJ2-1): DGGITQSPKYLFRKEGQNVTLSCEQNLNHDAMYWYRQDPGQGLRLIYYSQIVNDFQKGDIAEGYSVSREKKESFPLTVTSAQKNPTAFYLCASSSLDRAQFFGPGTRLTVL.

The CDR3 loop reads CASSLVGAFLAKNIQYF. The CDR3 nucleotides read TGTGCCAGCAGCTTAGTTGGGGCATTCTTAGCCAAAAACATTCAGTACTTC. This sequence joins TRBV7-2 and TRBJ2-4; tentatively, D is TRBD1 (5 bases). This CDR3 contains 17 residues. CDR1 is SGHTA and CDR2 is FQGNSA in the germline V gene. Trimming removed 1 base at V and 0 bases at J, with 13 bases between.

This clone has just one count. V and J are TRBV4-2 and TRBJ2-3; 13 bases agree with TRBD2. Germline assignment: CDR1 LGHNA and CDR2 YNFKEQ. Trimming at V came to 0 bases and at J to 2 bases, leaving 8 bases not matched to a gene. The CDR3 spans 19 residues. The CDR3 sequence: CASSQEGLAGVLSTDTQYF. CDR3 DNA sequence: TGTGCCAGCAGCCAAGAAGGACTAGCGGGAGTCCTCTCCACAGATACGCAGTATTTT.

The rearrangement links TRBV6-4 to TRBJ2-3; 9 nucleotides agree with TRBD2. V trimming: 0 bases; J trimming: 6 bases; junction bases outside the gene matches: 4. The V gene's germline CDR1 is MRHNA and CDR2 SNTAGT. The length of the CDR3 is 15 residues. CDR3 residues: CASSDSSGSIDTQYF. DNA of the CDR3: TGTGCCAGCAGTGACTCTAGCGGGAGTATCGATACGCAGTATTTT.

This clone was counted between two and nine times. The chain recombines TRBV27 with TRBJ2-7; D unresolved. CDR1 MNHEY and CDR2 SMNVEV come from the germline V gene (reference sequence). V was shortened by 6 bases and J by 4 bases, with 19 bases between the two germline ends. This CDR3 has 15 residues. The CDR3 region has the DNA TGTGCCAGCAGCCCAAGTGGGTTTGCATCATACGAGCAGTACTTC. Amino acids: CASSPSGFASYEQYF.

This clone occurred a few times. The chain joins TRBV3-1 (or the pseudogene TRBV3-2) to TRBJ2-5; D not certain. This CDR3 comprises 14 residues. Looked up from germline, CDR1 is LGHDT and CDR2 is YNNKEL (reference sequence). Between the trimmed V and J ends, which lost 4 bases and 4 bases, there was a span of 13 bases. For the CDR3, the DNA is TGTGCCAGCAGCCTGAAAACGCGGTCAGAGACCCAGTACTTC. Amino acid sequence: CASSLKTRSETQYF.

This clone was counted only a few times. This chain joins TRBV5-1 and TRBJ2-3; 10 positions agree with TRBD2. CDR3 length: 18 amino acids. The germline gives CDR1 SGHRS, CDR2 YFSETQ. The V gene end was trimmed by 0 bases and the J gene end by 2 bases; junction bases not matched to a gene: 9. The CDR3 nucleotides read TGCGCCAGCAGCTTGGAAAGCGGGAGGGCCGGGGACACAGATACGCAGTATTTT. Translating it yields CASSLESGRAGDTDTQYF.

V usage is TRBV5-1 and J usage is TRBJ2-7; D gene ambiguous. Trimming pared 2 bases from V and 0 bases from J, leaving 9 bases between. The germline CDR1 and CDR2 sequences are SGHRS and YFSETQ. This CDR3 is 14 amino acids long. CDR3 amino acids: CASSLESTSYEQYF. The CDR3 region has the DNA TGCGCCAGCAGCTTAGAATCTACCTCCTACGAGCAGTACTTC.

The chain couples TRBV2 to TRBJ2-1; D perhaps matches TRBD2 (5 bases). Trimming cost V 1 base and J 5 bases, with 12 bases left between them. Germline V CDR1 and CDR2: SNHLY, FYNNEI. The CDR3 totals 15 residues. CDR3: CASSEEYGLNNEQFF. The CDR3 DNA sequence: TGTGCCAGCAGTGAAGAGTATGGACTCAACAATGAGCAGTTCTTC.